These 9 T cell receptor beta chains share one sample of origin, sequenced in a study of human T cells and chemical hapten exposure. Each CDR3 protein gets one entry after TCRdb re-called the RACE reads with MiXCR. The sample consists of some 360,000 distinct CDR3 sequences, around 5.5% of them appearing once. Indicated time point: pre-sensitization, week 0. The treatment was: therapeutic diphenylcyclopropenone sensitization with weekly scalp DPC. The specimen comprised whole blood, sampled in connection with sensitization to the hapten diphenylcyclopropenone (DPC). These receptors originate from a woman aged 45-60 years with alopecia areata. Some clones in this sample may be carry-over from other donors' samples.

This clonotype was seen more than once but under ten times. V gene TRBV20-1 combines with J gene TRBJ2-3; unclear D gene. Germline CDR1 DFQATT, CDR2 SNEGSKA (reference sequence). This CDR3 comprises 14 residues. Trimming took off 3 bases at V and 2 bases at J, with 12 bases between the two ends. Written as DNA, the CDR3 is TGCAGTGCTAGGGTTGCAGGAACCACAGATACGCAGTATTTT. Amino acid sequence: CSARVAGTTDTQYF.

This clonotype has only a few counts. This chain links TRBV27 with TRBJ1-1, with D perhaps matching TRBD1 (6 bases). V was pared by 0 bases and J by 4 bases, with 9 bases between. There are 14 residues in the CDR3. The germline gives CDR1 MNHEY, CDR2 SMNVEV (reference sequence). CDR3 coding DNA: TGTGCCAGCAGTTTATCTCTAGGGGGCACTGAAGCTTTCTTT. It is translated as CASSLSLGGTEAFF.

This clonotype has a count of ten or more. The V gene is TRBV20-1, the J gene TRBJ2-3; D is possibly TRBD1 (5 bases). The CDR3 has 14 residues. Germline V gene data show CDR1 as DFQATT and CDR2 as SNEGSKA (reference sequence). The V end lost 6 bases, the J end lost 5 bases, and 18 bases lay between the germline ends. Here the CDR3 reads CSARRRAQGDTQYF. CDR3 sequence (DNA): TGCAGTGCCCGTAGAAGGGCTCAGGGAGATACGCAGTATTTT.

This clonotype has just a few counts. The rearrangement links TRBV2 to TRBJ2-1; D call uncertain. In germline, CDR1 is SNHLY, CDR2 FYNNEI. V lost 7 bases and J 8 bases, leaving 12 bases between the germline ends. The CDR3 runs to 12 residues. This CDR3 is CASTHAADEQFF. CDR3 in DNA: TGTGCCAGCACCCATGCGGCCGATGAGCAGTTCTTC.

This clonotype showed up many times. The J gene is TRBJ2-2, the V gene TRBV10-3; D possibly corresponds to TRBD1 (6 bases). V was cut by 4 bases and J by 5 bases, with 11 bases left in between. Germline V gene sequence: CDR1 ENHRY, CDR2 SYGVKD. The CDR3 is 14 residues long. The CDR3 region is CAISGSGTTGELFF. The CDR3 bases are TGTGCCATCAGTGGGTCGGGGACAACCGGGGAGCTGTTTTTT.

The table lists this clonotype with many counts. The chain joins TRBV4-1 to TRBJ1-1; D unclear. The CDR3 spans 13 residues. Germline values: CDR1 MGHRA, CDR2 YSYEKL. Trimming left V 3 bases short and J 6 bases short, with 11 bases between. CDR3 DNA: TGCGCCAGCAGCCATCGAACCAGGCCTGAAGCTTTCTTT. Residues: CASSHRTRPEAFF.

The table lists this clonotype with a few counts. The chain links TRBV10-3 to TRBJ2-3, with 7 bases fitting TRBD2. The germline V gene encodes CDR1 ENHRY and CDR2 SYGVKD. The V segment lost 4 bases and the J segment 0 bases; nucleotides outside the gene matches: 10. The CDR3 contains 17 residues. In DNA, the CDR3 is TGTGCCATCAGTGGGGGAGGGGCCAGGGCGAGCACAGATACGCAGTATTTT. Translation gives CAISGGGARASTDTQYF.

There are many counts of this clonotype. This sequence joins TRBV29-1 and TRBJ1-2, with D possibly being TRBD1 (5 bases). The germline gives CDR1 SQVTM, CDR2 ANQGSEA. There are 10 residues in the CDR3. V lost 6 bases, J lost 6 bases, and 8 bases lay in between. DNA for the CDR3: TGCAGCGTAGAGGACAATGGCTACACCTTC. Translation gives CSVEDNGYTF.

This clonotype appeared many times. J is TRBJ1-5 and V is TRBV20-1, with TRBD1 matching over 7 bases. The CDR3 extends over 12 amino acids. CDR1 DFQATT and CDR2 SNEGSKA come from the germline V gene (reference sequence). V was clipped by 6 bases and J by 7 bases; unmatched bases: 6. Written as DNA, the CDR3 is TGCAGTGCGACGACAGGGCAACAGCCCCAGCATTTT. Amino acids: CSATTGQQPQHF.